This T cell receptor (beta chain) was observed in a study of T cells in Graves' hyperthyroidism and ophthalmopathy. Study-level findings and limits: Ophthalmopathy stood apart from stable hyperthyroidism in a 13 V-J model. Among clonotypes expanded in thyroid above 0.001, most were also found in blood.

This CDR3 has 14 amino acids. Trimming took 9 bases from V and 4 from J; bases not matched to a gene: 9. CDR1 is LNHDA, CDR2 SQIVND, per germline (reference sequence). This clonotype was observed many times. Antigen unknown. Blood dates from first hyperthyroidism diagnosis, before any ophthalmopathy symptoms. Amplified TCR beta CDR3 regions came from RNA transcripts. First-round RT-PCR targeting the TCR CDR3 was performed with the HTBI primer set. TCRdb re-analysed the multiplex PCR reads in MiXCR, keeping a single row per CDR3 protein. The sample carries fewer than 450,000 distinct CDR3 sequences, about a sixth recorded once.

J is TRBJ1-2 and V is TRBV19; 9 nucleotides agree with TRBD1. The specimen sequenced was blood. The TCR sequence derives from a woman under 40 with Graves' hyperthyroidism that later progressed to Graves' ophthalmopathy. CDR3 DNA: TGTGCCAGCGCCTGGGACAGGGAGGTCTATGGCTACACCTTC. It codes for CASAWDREVYGYTF.